One T cell receptor beta chain is described in this entry. Its target is not known. This sample stems from a study of T-cell reconstitution after alpha-beta-depleted transplantation in children. Unique molecular identifiers were built into the TCRbeta library. TCRdb reprocessed the PCR reads with MiXCR, giving one entry per CDR3 protein. The sample carries approximately 430,000 distinct CDR3 sequences, 15% to 20% recorded once. The CDR3 runs 15 residues. V lost 4 bases, J lost 4 bases, and 3 bases stayed unmatched. Germline CDR1 and CDR2: LGHNA and YNFKEQ. Regarding the study as a whole: Two months or so post-transplant, alpha-beta T cells reportedly derived from several hundred expanded graft clones.

The origin of this receptor is a boy less than two years old who had a stem cell transplant for Wiskott-Aldrich syndrome, so the T cells may come from the graft donor. This chain connects TRBV4-2 to TRBJ2-3; 12 bases fit TRBD2. The sequencing here drew on PBMCs, mostly from graft donor cells, taken 360 days after TCRalphabeta/CD19-depleted stem cell transplant. The CDR3 DNA reads TGTGCCAGCAGCCTGACTAGCGGGAGTTCAGATACGCAGTATTTT. Translating it yields CASSLTSGSSDTQYF.